Below are 16 T cell receptor beta chains sequenced from a single sample in a study of T cells and copy number aberrations in small-cell lung cancer. Clones were read by immunoSEQ multiplex PCR, and TCRdb kept only the in-frame ones, dropping some. The repertoire holds roughly 3,000 clones, with under 80% as singletons. Sequenced material: normal tissue next to the tumor. The source is a man between 60 and 70 years old with small cell lung cancer.

Notes on this clone: Its ends do not fully match the called genes, so a read error is possible. The gene calls are TRBV6-1 and TRBJ2-5; 7 bases are a match to TRBD1. Per the germline V gene, CDR1 is MNHNS and CDR2 is SASEGT. The length of the CDR3 is 15 residues. The CDR3 is CTSSESTGDQETQYF. The CDR3 nucleotides read TGTACCAGCAGTGAGAGCACAGGGGACCAAGAGACCCAGTACTTC.

The CDR3 here is CASSNSYVETQYF. The CDR3 nucleotides are TGTGCCAGCAGTAATAGCTACGTGGAGACCCAGTACTTC. This rearrangement joins TRBV27 to TRBJ2-5; unclear D gene. CDR1 and CDR2 from the germline V gene are MNHEY and SMNVEV (reference sequence). There are 13 residues in the CDR3. V lost 5 bases and J 5 bases, leaving 12 bases between the germline ends.

This clone came up a few times. The V call is TRBV5-1, the J call TRBJ1-1; 7 positions agree with TRBD1. V gave up 4 bases and J gave up 1 base; unmatched junction bases: 4. This CDR3 has 14 amino acids. The V gene's germline CDR1 is SGHRS and CDR2 YFSETQ. The CDR3: CASSGGTANTEAFF. CDR3 coding DNA: TGCGCCAGCAGCGGCGGGACAGCGAACACTGAAGCTTTCTTT.

The J gene is TRBJ1-5, the V gene TRBV6-5, with D perhaps matching TRBD1 (5 bases). V lost 0 bases to trimming and J lost 6 bases, with 9 bases between them. Germline loops: CDR1 MNHEY, CDR2 SVGAGI. The CDR3 length is 14 residues. The CDR3: CASSYSSQGQPQHF. The CDR3 DNA reads TGTGCCAGCAGTTACTCGAGTCAGGGTCAGCCCCAGCATTTT.

V gene TRBV7-2 combines with J gene TRBJ2-7; 8 bases map to TRBD1. Per the germline V gene, CDR1 is SGHTA and CDR2 is FQGNSA. The junction had 2 bases not matched to a gene; V was cut back by 1 base and J by 0 bases. The CDR3 is made up of 15 amino acids. The CDR3 loop is CASSLEDRVSYEQYF. In DNA, the CDR3 is TGTGCCAGCAGCTTAGAGGACAGGGTCTCCTACGAGCAGTACTTC. The full variable domain, with the rest looked up from reference TRBV7-2 and TRBJ2-7, is GAGVSQSPSNKVTEKGKDVELRCDPISGHTALYWYRQSLGQGLEFLIYFQGNSAPDKSGLPSDRFSAERTGGSVSTLTIQRTQQEDSAVYLCASSLEDRVSYEQYFGPGTRLTVT.

V is TRBV29-1 and J is TRBJ1-1, with D maybe TRBD1 (5 bases). Trimming removed 7 bases at V and 3 bases at J, with 18 bases between. The CDR3 has 14 amino acids. Germline CDR1 and CDR2: SQVTM and ANQGSEA. The CDR3 region has the DNA TGCAGCGGCCGTAGGGGCCTAGGGGACACTGAAGCTTTCTTT. It yields the protein CSGRRGLGDTEAFF.

This chain joins TRBV7-2 and TRBJ2-2; D is uncertain. This CDR3 has 13 amino acids. With 8 bases removed from V and 6 bases from J, the gap between germline ends came to 13 bases. Germline CDR1 is SGHTA and CDR2 is FQGNSA. The chain's CDR3 is CASARIEAGELFF. The CDR3 DNA reads as TGTGCCAGCGCTCGGATTGAGGCCGGGGAGCTGTTTTTT.

The chain is built from TRBV5-1 and TRBJ2-1; 9 nucleotides match TRBD2. With 0 bases clipped from V and 12 bases from J, the junction kept 10 bases outside the gene matches. Germline V gene sequence: CDR1 SGHRS, CDR2 YFSETQ. The CDR3 has 15 amino acids. The CDR3 is CASSLAAGGPSWQFF. CDR3 coding DNA: TGCGCCAGCAGCTTGGCCGCGGGAGGGCCGTCTTGGCAGTTCTTC.

This rearrangement joins TRBV11-2 to TRBJ2-7; D remains unclear. Germline CDR1 reads SGHAT; CDR2 reads FQNNGV. The CDR3 extends over 14 amino acids. V was shortened by 5 bases and J by 3 bases, with 14 bases between the two germline ends. Written as DNA, the CDR3 is TGTGCCAGCAGCCCGCCCTCTCCAGACTACGAGCAGTACTTC. It is translated as CASSPPSPDYEQYF.

This clone was picked up a small number of times. DNA of the CDR3: TGTGCCAGCTCACAGGGAGACTATGGCTACACCTTC. Translation: CASSQGDYGYTF. V is TRBV5-6 and J is TRBJ1-2; tentative D call: TRBD1 (6 bases). V lost 7 bases and J 3 bases, leaving 10 bases between the germline ends. Looked up from germline, CDR1 is SGHDT and CDR2 is YYEEEE. This CDR3 region has 12 residues.

Only a few counts were recorded for this clone. V gene TRBV6-5 combines with J gene TRBJ1-4, with D uncertain. V dropped 2 bases and J dropped 3 bases, with 7 bases sitting between them. The germline CDR1 and CDR2 sequences are MNHEY and SVGAGI. This CDR3 comprises 14 residues. CDR3 amino acids: CASSYVGSNEKLFF. CDR3 nucleotides: TGTGCCAGCAGTTACGTGGGGTCTAATGAAAAACTGTTTTTT.

The genes are TRBV10-3 and TRBJ2-5; D remains unclear. CDR3 length equals 13 residues. The V end was cut by 2 bases, the J end by 4 bases, with 8 bases between. From germline, CDR1 is ENHRY and CDR2 SYGVKD. For the CDR3, the DNA is TGTGCCATCAGTGAGCCTCTAGGAGAGACCCAGTACTTC. This gives the protein CAISEPLGETQYF.

The genes are TRBV4-1 and TRBJ1-4; D is uncertain. Trimming removed 4 bases from V and 0 bases from J, with 12 bases in between. The germline CDR1 and CDR2 sequences are MGHRA and YSYEKL. This CDR3 region has 16 residues. The CDR3 nucleotides read TGCGCCAGCAGCCCTGGACCGAGTACAACTAATGAAAAACTGTTTTTT. It is translated as CASSPGPSTTNEKLFF.

This chain connects TRBV6-1 to TRBJ2-7; D remains unclear. The CDR3 runs to 13 residues. Germline V gene data show CDR1 as MNHNS and CDR2 as SASEGT. V lost 3 bases and J lost 0, with 6 bases in between. The CDR3 sequence is CASSEVSSYEQYF. The CDR3 nucleotides are TGTGCCAGCAGTGAGGTGAGCTCCTACGAGCAGTACTTC.

The chain employs TRBV14 and TRBJ1-6; maybe TRBD1 (5 bases). V was shortened by 3 bases and J by 10 bases, with 10 bases between the two germline ends. Germline V gene lookup returns CDR1 SGHDN and CDR2 FVKESK. This CDR3 spans 13 amino acids. In DNA form, the CDR3 reads TGTGCCAGCAGCCAGGACCGGGACTCACCCCTCCACTTT. Amino acids: CASSQDRDSPLHF.

This clone has more than one count but fewer than ten. This chain connects TRBV2 to TRBJ1-5; tentative D call: TRBD1 (6 bases). Germline lookup yields CDR1 SNHLY and CDR2 FYNNEI. The V end lost 5 bases, the J end lost 7 bases, and 18 bases lay between the germline ends. The CDR3 is made up of 15 amino acids. The CDR3 region is CASSPAGGAEQPQHF. The CDR3 coding sequence is TGTGCCAGCAGTCCGGCCGGGGGGGCTGAGCAGCCCCAGCATTTT.